This T cell receptor beta chain came from a study of blood T cell repertoires in COVID-19. Study summary: Acute and convalescent COVID-19 samples came from the United States, Italy and Spain. In each case, the material was cDNA or gDNA derived from T cells, B-cell-depleted T cells, or PBMCs.

Source study methods: Cell counts per sample came from amplifying reference gene primers. Clones were read by immunoSEQ multiplex PCR, and TCRdb kept only the in-frame ones, dropping some. That table supplies the V and J calls and clone size; D and trimming were determined from the DNA. The sample has fewer than 150,000 clones; around 82% are singletons. The germline gives CDR1 LGHNT, CDR2 FRNRAP. This CDR3 region has 17 residues. V lost 7 bases, J lost 2 bases, and 24 bases lay in between. The chain employs TRBV12-5 and TRBJ2-7; D might be TRBD2 (6 bases). The receptor was derived from a woman aged 25-40 years who had recovered from COVID-19. Input material: peripheral blood. Here the CDR3 reads CASANWRESRGPYEQYF. The DNA of the CDR3 is TGTGCTAGTGCCAACTGGAGGGAAAGCAGAGGGCCCTACGAGCAGTACTTC. Full variable domain (missing parts from reference TRBV12-5 and TRBJ2-7): DARVTQTPRHKVTEMGQEVTMRCQPILGHNTVFWYRQTMMQGLELLAYFRNRAPLDDSGMPKDRFSAEMPDATLATLKIQPSEPRDSAVYFCASANWRESRGPYEQYFGPGTRLTVT.